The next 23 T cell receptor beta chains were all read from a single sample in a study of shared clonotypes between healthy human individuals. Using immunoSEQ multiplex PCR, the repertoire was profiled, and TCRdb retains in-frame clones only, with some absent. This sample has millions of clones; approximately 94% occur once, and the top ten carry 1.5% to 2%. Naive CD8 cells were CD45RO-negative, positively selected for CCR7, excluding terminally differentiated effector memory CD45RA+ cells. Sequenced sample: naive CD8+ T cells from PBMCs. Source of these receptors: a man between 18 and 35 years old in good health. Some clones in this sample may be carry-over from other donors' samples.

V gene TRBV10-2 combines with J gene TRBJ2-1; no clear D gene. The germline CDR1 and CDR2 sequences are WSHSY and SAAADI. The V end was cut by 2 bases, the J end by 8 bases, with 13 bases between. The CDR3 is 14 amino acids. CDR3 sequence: CASSEVGLSDEQFF. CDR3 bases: TGCGCCAGCAGTGAGGTGGGGTTGTCGGATGAGCAGTTCTTC.

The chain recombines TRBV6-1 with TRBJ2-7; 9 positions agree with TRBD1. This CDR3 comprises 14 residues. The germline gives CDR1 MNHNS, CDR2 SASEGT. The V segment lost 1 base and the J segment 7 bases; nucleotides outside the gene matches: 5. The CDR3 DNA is TGTGCCAGCAGTGAAGACAGGGGGCTCAATGAGCAGTACTTC. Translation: CASSEDRGLNEQYF.

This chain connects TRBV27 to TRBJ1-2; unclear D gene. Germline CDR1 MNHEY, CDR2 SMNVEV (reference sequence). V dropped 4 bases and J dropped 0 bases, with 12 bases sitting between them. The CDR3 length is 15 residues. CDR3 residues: CASSSHRLANYGYTF. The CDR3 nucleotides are TGTGCCAGCAGTTCCCACAGACTAGCTAACTATGGCTACACCTTC.

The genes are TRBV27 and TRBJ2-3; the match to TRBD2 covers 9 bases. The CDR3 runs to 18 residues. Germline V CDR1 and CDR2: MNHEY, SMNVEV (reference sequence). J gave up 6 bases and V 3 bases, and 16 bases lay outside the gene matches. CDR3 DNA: TGTGCCAGCAGTTTGCGGGAACTAGCGGGTCCTAGGTGGGATACGCAGTATTTT. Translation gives CASSLRELAGPRWDTQYF.

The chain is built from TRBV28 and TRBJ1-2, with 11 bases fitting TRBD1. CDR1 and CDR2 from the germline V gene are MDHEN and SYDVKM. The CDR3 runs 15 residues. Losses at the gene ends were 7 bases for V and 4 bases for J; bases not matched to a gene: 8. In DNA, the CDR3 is TGTGCCAGCAAGTTTCCGGGGACAGGGGGCTATGGCTACACCTTC. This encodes CASKFPGTGGYGYTF.

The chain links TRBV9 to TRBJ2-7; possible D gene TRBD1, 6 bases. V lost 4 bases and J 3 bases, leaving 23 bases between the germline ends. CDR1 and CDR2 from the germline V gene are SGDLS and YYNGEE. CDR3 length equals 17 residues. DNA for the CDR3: TGTGCCAGCAGCCCCTCTTTAAATGGCAGGGGAAACTACGAGCAGTACTTC. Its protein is CASSPSLNGRGNYEQYF.

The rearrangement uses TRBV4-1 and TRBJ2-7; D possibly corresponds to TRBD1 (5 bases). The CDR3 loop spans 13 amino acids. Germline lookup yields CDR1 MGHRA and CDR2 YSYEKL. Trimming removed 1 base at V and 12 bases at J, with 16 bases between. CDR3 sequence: CASSQGGRVLPYF. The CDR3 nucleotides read TGCGCCAGCAGCCAAGGGGGCAGGGTTCTTCCGTACTTC.

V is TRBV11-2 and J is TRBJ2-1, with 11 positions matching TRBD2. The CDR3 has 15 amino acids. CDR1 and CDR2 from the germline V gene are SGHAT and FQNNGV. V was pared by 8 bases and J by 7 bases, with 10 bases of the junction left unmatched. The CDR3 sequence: CASVPGASGRNEQFF. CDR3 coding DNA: TGTGCCAGCGTCCCAGGGGCTAGCGGGAGGAATGAGCAGTTCTTC.

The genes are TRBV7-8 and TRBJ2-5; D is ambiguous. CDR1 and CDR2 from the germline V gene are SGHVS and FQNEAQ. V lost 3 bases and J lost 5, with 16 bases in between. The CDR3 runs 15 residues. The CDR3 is CASSFVGLFKETQYF. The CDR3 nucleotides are TGTGCCAGCAGCTTCGTGGGGTTGTTTAAGGAGACCCAGTACTTC.

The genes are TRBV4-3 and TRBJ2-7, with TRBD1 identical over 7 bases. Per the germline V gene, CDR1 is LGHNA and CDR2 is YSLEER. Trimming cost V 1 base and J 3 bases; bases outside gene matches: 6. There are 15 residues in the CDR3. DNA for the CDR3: TGCGCCAGCAGCCAAGTATGGGACAGAAACTACGAGCAGTACTTC. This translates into CASSQVWDRNYEQYF.

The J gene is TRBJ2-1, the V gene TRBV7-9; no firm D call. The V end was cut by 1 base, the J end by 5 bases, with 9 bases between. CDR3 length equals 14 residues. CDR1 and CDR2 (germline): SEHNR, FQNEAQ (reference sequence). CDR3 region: CASSLGLVNNEQFF. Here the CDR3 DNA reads TGTGCCAGCAGCTTAGGGCTCGTCAACAATGAGCAGTTCTTC.

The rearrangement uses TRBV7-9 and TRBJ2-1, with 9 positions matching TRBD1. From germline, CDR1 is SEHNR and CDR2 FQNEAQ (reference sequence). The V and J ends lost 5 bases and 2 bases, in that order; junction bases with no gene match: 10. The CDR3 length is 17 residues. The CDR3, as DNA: TGTGCCAGCAGCCTTTCACCGGGACAGGGTACCTACAATGAGCAGTTCTTC. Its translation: CASSLSPGQGTYNEQFF.

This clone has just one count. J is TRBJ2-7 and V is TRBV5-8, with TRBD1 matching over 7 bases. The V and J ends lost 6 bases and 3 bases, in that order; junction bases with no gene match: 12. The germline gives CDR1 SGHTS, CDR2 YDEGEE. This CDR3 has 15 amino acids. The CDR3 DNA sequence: TGTGCCAGCAACTCACCGGGGCAGGGGGTCTACGAGCAGTACTTC. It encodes CASNSPGQGVYEQYF.

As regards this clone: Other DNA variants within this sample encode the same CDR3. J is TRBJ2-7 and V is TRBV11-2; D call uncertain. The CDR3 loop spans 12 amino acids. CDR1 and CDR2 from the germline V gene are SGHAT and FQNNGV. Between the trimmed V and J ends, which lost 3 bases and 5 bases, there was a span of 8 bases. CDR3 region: CASSLGQDEQYF. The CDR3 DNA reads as TGTGCCAGCAGCTTGGGTCAGGACGAGCAGTACTTC.

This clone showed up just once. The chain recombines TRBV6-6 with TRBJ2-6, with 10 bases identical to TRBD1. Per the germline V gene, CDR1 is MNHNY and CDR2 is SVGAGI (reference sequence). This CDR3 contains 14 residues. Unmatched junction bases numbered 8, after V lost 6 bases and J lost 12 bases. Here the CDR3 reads CASSSGTGAPVLTF. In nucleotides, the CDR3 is TGTGCCAGCAGCTCCGGGACAGGGGCCCCCGTCCTGACTTTC.

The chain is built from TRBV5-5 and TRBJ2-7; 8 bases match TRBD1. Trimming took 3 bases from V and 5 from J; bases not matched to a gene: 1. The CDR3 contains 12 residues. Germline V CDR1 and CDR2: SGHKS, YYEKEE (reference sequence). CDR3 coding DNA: TGTGCCAGCAGCTCGACAGGGGACGAGCAGTACTTC. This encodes CASSSTGDEQYF.

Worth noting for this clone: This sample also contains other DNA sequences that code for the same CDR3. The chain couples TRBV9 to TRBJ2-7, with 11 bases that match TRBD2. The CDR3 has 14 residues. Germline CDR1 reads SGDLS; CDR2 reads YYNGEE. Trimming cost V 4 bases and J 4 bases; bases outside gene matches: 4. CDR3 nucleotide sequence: TGTGCCAGCAGCCCCCGGACTAGCGGGTACGAGCAGTACTTC. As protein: CASSPRTSGYEQYF.

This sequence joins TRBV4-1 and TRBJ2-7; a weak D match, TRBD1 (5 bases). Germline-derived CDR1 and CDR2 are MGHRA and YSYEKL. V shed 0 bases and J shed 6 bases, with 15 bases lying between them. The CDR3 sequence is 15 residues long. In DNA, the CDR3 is TGCGCCAGCAGCCAAGATCGCGGCAGGGTAGGCGAGCAGTACTTC. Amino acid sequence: CASSQDRGRVGEQYF.

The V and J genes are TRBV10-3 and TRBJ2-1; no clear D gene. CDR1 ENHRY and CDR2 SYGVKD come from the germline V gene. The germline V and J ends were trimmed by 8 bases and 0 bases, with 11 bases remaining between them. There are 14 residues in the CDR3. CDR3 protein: CAIRSASSYNEQFF. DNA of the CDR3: TGTGCCATCCGGTCGGCAAGCTCCTACAATGAGCAGTTCTTC.

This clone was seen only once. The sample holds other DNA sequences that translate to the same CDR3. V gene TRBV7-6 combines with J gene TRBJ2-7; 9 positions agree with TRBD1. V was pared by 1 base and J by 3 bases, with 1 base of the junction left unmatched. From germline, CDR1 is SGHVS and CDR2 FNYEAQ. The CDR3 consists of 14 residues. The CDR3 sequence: CASSLGTGVYEQYF. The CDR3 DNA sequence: TGTGCCAGCAGCTTAGGGACAGGGGTCTACGAGCAGTACTTC.

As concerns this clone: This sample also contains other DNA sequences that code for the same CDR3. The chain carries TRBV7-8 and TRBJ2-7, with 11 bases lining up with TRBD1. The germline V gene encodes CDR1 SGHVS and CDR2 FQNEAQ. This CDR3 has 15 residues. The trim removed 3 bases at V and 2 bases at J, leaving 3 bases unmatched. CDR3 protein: CASSFRTGGPYEQYF. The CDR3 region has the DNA TGTGCCAGCAGCTTTCGGACAGGGGGCCCCTACGAGCAGTACTTC.

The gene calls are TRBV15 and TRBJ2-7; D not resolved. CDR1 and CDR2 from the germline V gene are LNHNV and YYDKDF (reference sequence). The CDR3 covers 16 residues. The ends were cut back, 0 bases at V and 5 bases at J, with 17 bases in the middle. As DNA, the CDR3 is TGTGCCACCAGCAGAGATTTTCGTGACATGGGCCACGAGCAGTACTTC. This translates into CATSRDFRDMGHEQYF.

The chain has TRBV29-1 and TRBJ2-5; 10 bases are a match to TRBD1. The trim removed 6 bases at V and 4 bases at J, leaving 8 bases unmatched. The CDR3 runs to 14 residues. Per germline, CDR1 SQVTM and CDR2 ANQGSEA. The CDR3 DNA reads TGCAGCGTCATCAGCCGGACAGGGGGAGAGACCCAGTACTTC. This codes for CSVISRTGGETQYF.